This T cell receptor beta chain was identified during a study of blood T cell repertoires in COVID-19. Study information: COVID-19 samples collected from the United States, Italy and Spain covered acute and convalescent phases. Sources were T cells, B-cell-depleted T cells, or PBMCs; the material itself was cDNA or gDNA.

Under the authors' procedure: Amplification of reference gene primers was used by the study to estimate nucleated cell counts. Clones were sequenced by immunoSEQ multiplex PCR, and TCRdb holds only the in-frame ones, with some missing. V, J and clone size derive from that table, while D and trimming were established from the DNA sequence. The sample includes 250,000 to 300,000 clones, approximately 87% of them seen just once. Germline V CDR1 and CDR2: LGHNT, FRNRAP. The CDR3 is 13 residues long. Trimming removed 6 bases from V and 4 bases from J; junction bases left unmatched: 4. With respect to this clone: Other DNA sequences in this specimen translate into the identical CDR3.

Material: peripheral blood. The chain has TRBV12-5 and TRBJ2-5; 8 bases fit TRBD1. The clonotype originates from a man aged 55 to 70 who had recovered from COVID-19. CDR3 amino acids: CASGPDRGETQYF. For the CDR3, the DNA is TGTGCTAGTGGCCCAGACAGGGGAGAGACCCAGTACTTC.